One and the same sample provided the 3 T cell receptor beta chains below, sequenced in a study of T cell responses to AZD1222 COVID-19 vaccine. The repertoire was sequenced with immunoSEQ multiplex PCR; TCRdb's copy has only in-frame clones and lacks some. This sample has around 120,000 clones; roughly 87% occur once, and the top ten carry approximately 1.1%. The sample consisted of peripheral blood, taken on day 0 of AZD1222 vaccination. All receptors come from an adult in good health.

This rearrangement joins TRBV6-4 to TRBJ2-7; the D gene is possibly TRBD1 (6 bases). The CDR3 length is 15 residues. Germline CDR1 reads MRHNA; CDR2 reads SNTAGT. V was cut by 3 bases and J by 6 bases, with 18 bases left in between. The CDR3 protein is CASSDPGGGRGEQYF. DNA of the CDR3: TGTGCCAGCAGTGATCCTGGGGGCGGCCGGGGCGAGCAGTACTTC.

This clone has a single count. The chain couples TRBV12-3 or TRBV12-4 to TRBJ2-5; no definite D call. The CDR3 is 12 residues long. The ends were cut back, 2 bases at V and 5 bases at J, with 6 bases in the middle. The CDR3 region has the DNA TGTGCCAGCAGTTTACTGGGGGAGACCCAGTACTTC. Translation gives CASSLLGETQYF.

A remark on this clone: One junction end does not reproduce the germline sequence, and a read error may be involved. The chain carries TRBV9 and TRBJ2-3; TRBD1 matches 7 bases. Germline loops: CDR1 SGDLS, CDR2 YYNGEE. The CDR3 has 12 residues. The CDR3, as DNA: TGTGCCAGCAGCCTAGGGACAGCTACGCAGTATTTT. As protein: CASSLGTATQYF.